The entry below gives a single TCR beta chain sequence along with its context. The CDR3 length is 13 residues. The germline V gene has CDR1 MNHEY and CDR2 SVGEGT. V gave up 1 base and J gave up 8 bases, with 11 bases separating them. The data were obtained in a study of blood T cell repertoires in COVID-19. Study at large: Samples of COVID-19 (acute and convalescent) were obtained from the United States, Italy and Spain. T cells, B-cell-depleted T cells, or PBMCs provided the cDNA or gDNA that served as material.

Per the study methods: Reference gene primer amplification gave estimated nucleated cell counts. The table came from immunoSEQ multiplex PCR; TCRdb's copy has only in-frame clones and leaves some out. V and J calls and clone size are those listed in that table; D and trimming were worked out from the DNA. This table has about 64,000 clones, around 85% appearing once. The V gene is TRBV6-2 or TRBV6-3, the J gene TRBJ1-2, with a possible D match to TRBD1 (6 bases). Sample: peripheral blood. The clonotype comes from a human donor in a cohort sampled during active COVID-19. In DNA form, the CDR3 reads TGTGCCAGCAGTTACTTGACAGGAGAGGGCTACACCTTC. Its translation: CASSYLTGEGYTF.